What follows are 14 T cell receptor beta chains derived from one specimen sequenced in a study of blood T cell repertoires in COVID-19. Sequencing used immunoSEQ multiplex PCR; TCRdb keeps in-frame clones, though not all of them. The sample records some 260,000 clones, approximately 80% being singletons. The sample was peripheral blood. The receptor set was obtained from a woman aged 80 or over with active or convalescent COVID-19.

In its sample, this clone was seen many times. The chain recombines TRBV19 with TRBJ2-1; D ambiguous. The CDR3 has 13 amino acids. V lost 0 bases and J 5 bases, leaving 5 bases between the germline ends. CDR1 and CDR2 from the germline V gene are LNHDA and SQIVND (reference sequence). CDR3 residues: CASSIDKNNEQFF. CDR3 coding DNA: TGTGCCAGTAGTATAGATAAAAACAATGAGCAGTTCTTC. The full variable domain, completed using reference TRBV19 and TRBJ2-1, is DGGITQSPKYLFRKEGQNVTLSCEQNLNHDAMYWYRQDPGQGLRLIYYSQIVNDFQKGDIAEGYSVSREKKESFPLTVTSAQKNPTAFYLCASSIDKNNEQFFGPGTRLTVL.

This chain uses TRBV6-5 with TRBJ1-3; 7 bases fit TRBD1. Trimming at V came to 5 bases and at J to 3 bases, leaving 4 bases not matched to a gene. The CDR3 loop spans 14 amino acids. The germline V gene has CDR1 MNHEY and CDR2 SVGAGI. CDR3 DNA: TGTGCCAGCAGTCCTGGGACAGTTGGAAACACCATATATTTT. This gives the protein CASSPGTVGNTIYF.

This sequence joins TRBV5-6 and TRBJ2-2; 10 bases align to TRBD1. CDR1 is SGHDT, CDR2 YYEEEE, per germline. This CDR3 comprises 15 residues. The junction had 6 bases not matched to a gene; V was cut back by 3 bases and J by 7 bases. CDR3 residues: CASSSDRGHNGELFF. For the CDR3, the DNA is TGTGCCAGCAGCTCTGACAGGGGGCATAACGGGGAGCTGTTTTTT.

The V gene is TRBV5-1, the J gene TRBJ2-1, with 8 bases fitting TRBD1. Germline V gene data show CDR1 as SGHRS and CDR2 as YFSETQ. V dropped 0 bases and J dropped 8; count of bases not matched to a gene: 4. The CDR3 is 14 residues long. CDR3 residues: CASSLADRVHEQFF. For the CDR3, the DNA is TGCGCCAGCAGCTTGGCGGACAGGGTACATGAGCAGTTCTTC.

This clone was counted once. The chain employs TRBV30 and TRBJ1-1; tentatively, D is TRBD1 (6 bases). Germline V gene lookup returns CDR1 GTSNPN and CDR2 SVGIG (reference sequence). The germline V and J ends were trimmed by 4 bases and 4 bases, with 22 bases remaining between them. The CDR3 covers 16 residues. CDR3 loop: CAWTGQTPQAATEAFF. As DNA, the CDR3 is TGTGCCTGGACCGGACAGACTCCTCAGGCGGCCACTGAAGCTTTCTTT. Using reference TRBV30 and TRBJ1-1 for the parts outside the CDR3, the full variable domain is SQTIHQWPATLVQPVGSPLSLECTVEGTSNPNLYWYRQAAGRGLQLLFYSVGIGQISSEVPQNLSASRPQDRQFILSSKKLLLSDSGFYLCAWTGQTPQAATEAFFGQGTRLTVV.

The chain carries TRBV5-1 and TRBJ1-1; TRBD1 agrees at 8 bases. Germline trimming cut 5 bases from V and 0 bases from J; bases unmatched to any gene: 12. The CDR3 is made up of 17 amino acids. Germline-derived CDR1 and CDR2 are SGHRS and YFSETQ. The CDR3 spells CASSSDRGGMMNTEAFF. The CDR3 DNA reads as TGCGCCAGCAGTTCAGACAGGGGCGGTATGATGAACACTGAAGCTTTCTTT.

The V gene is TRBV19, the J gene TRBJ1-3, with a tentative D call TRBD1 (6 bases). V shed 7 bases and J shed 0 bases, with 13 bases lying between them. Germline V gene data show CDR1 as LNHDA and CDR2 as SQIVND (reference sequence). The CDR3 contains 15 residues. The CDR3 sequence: CASTPTGASGNTIYF. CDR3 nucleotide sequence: TGTGCCAGTACCCCGACAGGAGCCTCTGGAAACACCATATATTTT.

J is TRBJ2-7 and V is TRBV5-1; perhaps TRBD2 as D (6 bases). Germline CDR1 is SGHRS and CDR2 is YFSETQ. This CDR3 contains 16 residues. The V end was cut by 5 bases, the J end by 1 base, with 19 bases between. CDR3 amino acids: CASREGLSGPSYEQYF. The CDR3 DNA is TGCGCCAGCAGAGAGGGACTTTCCGGCCCATCCTACGAGCAGTACTTC.

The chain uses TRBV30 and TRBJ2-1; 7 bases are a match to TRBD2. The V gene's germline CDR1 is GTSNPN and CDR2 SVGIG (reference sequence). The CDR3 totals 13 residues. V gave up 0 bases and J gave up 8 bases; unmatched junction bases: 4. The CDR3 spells CAWSVGGGYEQFF. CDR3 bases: TGTGCCTGGAGTGTGGGGGGGGGATATGAGCAGTTCTTC.

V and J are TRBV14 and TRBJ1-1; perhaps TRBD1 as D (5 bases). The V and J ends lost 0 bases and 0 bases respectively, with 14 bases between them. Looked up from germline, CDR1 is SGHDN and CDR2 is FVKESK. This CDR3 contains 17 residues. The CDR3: CASSQEYENRLNTEAFF. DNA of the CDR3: TGTGCCAGCAGCCAAGAGTATGAGAACAGGCTGAACACTGAAGCTTTCTTT.

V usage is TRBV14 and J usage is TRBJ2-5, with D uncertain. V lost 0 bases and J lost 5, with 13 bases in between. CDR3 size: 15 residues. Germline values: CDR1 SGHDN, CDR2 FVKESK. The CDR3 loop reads CASSQDTTRRETQYF. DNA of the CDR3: TGTGCCAGCAGCCAAGATACAACGAGGCGGGAGACCCAGTACTTC.

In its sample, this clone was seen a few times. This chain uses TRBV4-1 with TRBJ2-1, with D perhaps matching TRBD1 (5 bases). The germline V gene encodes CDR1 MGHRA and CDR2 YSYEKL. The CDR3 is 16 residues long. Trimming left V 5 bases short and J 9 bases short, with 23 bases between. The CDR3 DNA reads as TGCGCCAGCAGCAAAGTCCGGACAACGGCTCTAGGTGAGCAGTTCTTC. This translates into CASSKVRTTALGEQFF.

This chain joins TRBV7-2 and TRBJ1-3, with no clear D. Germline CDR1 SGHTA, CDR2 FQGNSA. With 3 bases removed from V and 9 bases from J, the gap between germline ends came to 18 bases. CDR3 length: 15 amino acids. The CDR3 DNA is TGTGCCAGCAGCTTGCGGGTCCCCGGAGATGGCACCATATATTTT. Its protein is CASSLRVPGDGTIYF.

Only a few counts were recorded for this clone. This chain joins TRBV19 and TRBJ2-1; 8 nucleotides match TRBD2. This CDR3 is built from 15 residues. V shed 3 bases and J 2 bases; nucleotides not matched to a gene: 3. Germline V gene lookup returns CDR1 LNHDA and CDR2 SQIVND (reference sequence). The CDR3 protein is CASSIPGGTYNEQFF. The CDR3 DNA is TGTGCCAGTAGTATTCCGGGAGGGACCTACAATGAGCAGTTCTTC.